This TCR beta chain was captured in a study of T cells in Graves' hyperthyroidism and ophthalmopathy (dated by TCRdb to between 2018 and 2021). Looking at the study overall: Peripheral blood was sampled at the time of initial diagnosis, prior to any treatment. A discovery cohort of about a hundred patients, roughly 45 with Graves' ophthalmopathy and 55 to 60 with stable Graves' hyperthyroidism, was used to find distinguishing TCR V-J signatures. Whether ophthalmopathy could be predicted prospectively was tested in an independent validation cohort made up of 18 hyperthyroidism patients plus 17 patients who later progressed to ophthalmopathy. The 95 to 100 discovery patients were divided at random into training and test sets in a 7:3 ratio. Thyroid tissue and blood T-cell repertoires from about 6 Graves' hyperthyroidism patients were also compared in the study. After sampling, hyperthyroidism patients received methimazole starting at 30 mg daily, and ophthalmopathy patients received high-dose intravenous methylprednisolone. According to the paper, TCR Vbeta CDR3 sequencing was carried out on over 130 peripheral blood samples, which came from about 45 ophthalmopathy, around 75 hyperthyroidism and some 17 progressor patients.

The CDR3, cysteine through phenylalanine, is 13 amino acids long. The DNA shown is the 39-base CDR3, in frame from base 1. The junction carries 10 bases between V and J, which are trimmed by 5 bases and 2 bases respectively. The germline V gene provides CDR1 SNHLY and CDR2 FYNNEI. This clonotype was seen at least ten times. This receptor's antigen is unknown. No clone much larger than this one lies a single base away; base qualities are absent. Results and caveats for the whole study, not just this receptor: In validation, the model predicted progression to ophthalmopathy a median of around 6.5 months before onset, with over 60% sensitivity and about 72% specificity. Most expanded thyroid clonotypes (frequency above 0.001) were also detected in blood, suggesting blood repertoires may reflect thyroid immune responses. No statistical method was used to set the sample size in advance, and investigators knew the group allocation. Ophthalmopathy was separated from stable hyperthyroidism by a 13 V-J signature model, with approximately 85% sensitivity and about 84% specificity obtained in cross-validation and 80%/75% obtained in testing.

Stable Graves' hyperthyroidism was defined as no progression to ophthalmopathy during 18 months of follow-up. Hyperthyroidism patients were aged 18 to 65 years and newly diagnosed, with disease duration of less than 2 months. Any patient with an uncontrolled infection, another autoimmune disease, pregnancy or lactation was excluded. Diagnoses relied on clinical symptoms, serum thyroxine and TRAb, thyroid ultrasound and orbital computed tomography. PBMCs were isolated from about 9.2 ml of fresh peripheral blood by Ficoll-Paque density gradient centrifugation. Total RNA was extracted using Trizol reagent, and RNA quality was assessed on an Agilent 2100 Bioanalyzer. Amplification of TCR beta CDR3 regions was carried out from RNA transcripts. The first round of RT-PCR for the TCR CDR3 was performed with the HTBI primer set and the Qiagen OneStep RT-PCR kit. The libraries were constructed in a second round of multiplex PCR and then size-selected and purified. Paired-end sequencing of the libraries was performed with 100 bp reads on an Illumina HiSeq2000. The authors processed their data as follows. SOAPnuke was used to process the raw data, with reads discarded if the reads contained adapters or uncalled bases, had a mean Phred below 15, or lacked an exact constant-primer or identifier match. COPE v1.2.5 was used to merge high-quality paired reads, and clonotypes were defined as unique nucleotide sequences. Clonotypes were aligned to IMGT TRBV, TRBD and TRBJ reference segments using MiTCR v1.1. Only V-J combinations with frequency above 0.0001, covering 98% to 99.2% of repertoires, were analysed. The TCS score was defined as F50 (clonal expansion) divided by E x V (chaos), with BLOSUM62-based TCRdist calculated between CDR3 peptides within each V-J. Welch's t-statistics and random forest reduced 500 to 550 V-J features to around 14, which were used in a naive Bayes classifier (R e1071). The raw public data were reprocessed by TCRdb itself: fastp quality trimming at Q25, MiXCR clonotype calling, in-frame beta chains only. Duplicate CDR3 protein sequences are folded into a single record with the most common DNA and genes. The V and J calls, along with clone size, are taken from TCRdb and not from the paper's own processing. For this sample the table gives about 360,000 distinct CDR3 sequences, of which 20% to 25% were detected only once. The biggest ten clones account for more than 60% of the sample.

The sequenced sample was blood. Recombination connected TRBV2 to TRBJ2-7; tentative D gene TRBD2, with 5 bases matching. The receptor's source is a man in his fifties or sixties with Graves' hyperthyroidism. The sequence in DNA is TGTGCCAGCAGTCCGGGGAGCCCCTACGAGCAGTACTTC. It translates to CASSPGSPYEQYF.